This T cell receptor beta chain was found in a study of blood T cell repertoires in COVID-19 (dated by TCRdb to the early 2020s). Turning to the overall study: Collaborator samples came from the United States, Italy and Spain and covered acute and convalescent phases of COVID-19. The material from the prospective study consisted of cDNA or gDNA derived from T cells, B-cell-depleted T cells, or PBMCs. Subjects who had been exposed to COVID-19, were actively infected with it, or had recovered from it provided the deeply sampled blood TCRbeta repertoires that made up the dataset. A freely available public database, intended as a resource for researchers studying the immune response to SARS-CoV-2, is where the repertoires were released. Samples were obtained from the ongoing ImmuneRACE study (first 160 participants) and from 950 to 1,500 subjects provided by 6 global collaborators. The sample metadata nearly always contained a de-identified subject ID, COVID-19 status, age in years and sex. Where HLA class I and class II types were available, the types were taken from metadata supplied by the sample provider, not from assay-based typing. Broader findings and caveats from the paper: The quantity of clinical and demographic metadata differed by source and by participant and was supplied without curation.

The immunoSEQ Assay, a bias-controlled multiplex PCR, was used to amplify TCRbeta CDR3 regions from genomic DNA. On the study's bioinformatics: The number of nucleated cells in each sample was estimated by amplification of reference gene primers within the assay. Sequence reads were collapsed and filtered to measure the absolute abundance of every unique TCRbeta CDR3 rearrangement. Productive Simpson clonality was computed per sample as the square root of Simpson's diversity index over productive rearrangements. In TCRdb, the immuneACCESS table is reduced to in-frame sequences with V and J assigned. These tables do not hold every clone; where another copy was compared, an unresolved V gene accounts for under half, and the others remain unexplained. Clone size and the V and J calls come from that table; the DNA yielded D and trimming. The sample profile shows roughly 280,000 clones; approximately 87% of them were found once. The top ten clonotypes cover about 4.3% of the sample.

As regards this clone: The target of this receptor is not known. Base qualities were left out, and no much larger clone turns up one base away.

The CDR3 runs 14 residues from the cysteine to the phenylalanine. Just CDR3 DNA is preserved here, 42 bases in frame from base 1. The germline ends are 14 bases apart after V is trimmed by 0 bases and J by 7 bases. CDR1 and CDR2 are read off the germline V gene (reference sequence) as SGHNT and YYREEE. Another Seattle source contributed samples from volunteer blood donors who had recovered from COVID-19. Each collaborating institution followed its own protocols to collect whole blood in K2EDTA tubes. For TCRbeta analysis, collaborators shipped samples as frozen whole blood, isolated PBMCs, or DNA extracted from either of those sample types.

The source is a man in his 60s who had recovered from COVID-19. The sequenced sample was peripheral blood. The chain is assembled from TRBV5-4 and TRBJ2-7; the D gene identity is not certain. The nucleotide sequence reads as follows: TGTGCCAGCAGCTTGGAGTTGTTTGCGAGGGAGCAGTACTTC. Its amino acids are CASSLELFAREQYF.